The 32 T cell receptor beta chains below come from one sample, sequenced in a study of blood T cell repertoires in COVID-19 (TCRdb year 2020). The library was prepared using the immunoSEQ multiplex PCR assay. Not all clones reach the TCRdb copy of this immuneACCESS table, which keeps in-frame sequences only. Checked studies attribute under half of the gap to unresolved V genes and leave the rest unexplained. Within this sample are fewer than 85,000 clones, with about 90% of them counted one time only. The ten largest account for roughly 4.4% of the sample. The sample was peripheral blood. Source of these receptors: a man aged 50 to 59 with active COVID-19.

CDR3 amino acids: CASSSYEQYF. The DNA for the CDR3 is TGTGCCAGCAGCTCTTACGAGCAGTACTTC. The chain is built from TRBV11-2 and TRBJ2-7; D remains unclear. The germline V gene has CDR1 SGHAT and CDR2 FQNNGV. The CDR3 contains 10 residues. V lost 4 bases, J lost 4 bases, and 2 bases lay in between.

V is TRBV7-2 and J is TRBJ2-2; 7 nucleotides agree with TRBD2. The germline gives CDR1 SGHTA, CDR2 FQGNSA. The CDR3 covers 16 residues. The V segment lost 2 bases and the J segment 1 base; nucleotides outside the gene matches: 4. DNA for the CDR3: TGTGCCAGCAGCTTAAACGGGAGGAAGAACACCGGGGAGCTGTTTTTT. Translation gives CASSLNGRKNTGELFF.

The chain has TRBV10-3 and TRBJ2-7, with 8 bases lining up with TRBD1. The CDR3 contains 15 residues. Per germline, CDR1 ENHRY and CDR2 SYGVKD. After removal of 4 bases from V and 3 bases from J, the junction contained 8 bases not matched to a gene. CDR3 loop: CAISGKQGVNYEQYF. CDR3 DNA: TGTGCCATCAGTGGGAAACAGGGGGTAAACTACGAGCAGTACTTC.

The CDR3 bases are TGTGCCAGCAGCTTAGGGGGACAGGGCTACGAGCAGTACTTC. It specifies CASSLGGQGYEQYF. The V gene is TRBV7-8, the J gene TRBJ2-7; 9 nucleotides match TRBD1. With 1 base clipped from V and 3 bases from J, the junction kept 1 base outside the gene matches. CDR1 and CDR2 from the germline V gene are SGHVS and FQNEAQ. This CDR3 has 14 residues.

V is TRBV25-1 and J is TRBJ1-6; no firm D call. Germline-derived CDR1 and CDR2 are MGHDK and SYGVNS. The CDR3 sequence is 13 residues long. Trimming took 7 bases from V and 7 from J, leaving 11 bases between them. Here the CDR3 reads CASTQAGNSPLHF. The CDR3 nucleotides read TGTGCCAGCACCCAGGCGGGGAATTCACCCCTCCACTTT.

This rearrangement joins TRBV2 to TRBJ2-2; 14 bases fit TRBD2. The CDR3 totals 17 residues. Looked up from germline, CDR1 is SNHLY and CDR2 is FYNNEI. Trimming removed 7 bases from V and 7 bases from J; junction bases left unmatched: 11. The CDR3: CASKGLSGLAGVGELFF. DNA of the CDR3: TGTGCCAGCAAGGGGCTATCGGGACTAGCGGGAGTCGGGGAGCTGTTTTTT.

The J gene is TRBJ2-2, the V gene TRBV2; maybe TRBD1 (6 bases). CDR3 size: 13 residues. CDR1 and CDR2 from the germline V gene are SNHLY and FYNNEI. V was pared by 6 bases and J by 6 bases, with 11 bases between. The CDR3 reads CASSEQGPGELFF. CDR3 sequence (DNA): TGTGCCAGCAGCGAACAGGGTCCCGGGGAGCTGTTTTTT. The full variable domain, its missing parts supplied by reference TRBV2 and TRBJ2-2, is EPEVTQTPSHQVTQMGQEVILRCVPISNHLYFYWYRQILGQKVEFLVSFYNNEISEKSEIFDDQFSVERPDGSNFTLKIRSTKLEDSAMYFCASSEQGPGELFFGEGSRLTVL.

The CDR3 loop reads CASSQDQHAFF. CDR3 DNA: TGCGCCAGCAGCCAAGATCAACATGCTTTCTTT. This chain joins TRBV4-3 and TRBJ1-1, with D unresolved. Germline CDR1 reads LGHNA; CDR2 reads YSLEER. There are 11 residues in the CDR3. The germline V and J ends were trimmed by 0 bases and 11 bases, with 7 bases remaining between them.

The CDR3 sequence is CASSQSVSYEQYF. The DNA for the CDR3 is TGCGCCAGCAGCCAATCAGTCTCCTACGAGCAGTACTTC. This rearrangement joins TRBV4-3 to TRBJ2-7; no definite D call. CDR3 length equals 13 residues. CDR1 and CDR2 from the germline V gene are LGHNA and YSLEER. Trimming pared 2 bases from V and 0 bases from J, leaving 5 bases between.

CDR3 nucleotide sequence: TGTGCCTGGAGGCGGGACAGGGGATCAAATGAAGCTTTCTTT. Translated, it gives CAWRRDRGSNEAFF. The chain employs TRBV30 and TRBJ1-1; 10 bases line up with TRBD1. V gave up 3 bases and J gave up 7 bases; unmatched junction bases: 8. The germline V gene has CDR1 GTSNPN and CDR2 SVGIG (reference sequence). This CDR3 has 14 residues.

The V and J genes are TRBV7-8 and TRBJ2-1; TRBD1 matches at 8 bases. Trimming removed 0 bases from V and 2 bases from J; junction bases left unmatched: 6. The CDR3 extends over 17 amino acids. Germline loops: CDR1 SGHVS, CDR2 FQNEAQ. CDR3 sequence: CASSLAPGGWTYNEQFF. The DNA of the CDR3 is TGTGCCAGCAGCTTAGCTCCAGGGGGCTGGACCTACAATGAGCAGTTCTTC.

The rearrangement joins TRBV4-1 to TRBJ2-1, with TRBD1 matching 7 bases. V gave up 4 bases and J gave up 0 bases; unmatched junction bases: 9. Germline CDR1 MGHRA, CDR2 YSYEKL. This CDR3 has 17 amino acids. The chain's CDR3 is CASSPYYRGSSYNEQFF. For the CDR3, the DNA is TGCGCCAGCAGCCCCTATTACAGGGGCAGCTCCTACAATGAGCAGTTCTTC.

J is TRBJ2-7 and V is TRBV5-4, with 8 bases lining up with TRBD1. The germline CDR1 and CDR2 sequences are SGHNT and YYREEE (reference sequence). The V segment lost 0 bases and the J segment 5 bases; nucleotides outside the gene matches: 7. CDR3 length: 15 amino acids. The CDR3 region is CASSLGGQGVHEQYF. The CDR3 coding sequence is TGTGCCAGCAGCTTGGGAGGACAGGGAGTCCACGAGCAGTACTTC.

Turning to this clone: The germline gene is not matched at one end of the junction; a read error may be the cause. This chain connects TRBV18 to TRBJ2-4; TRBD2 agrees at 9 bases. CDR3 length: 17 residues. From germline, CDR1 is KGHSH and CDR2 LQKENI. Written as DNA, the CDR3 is TGTGCCAGCTCGCCACCTTCGGTAGCGGGAGTGGGAAACATTCAGTACTTC. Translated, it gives CASSPPSVAGVGNIQYF.

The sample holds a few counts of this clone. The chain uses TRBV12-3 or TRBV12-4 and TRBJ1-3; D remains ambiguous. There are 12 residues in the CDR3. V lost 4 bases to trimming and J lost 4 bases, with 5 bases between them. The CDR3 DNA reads TGTGCCAGCAGTTCTTTCGGAAACACCATATATTTT. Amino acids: CASSSFGNTIYF.

CDR3 in amino acids: CASTLLEGGPTGELFF. In DNA, the CDR3 is TGTGCCAGCACCCTACTGGAGGGGGGGCCCACCGGGGAGCTGTTTTTT. The rearrangement uses TRBV9 and TRBJ2-2; perhaps TRBD2 as D (7 bases). Germline V gene data show CDR1 as SGDLS and CDR2 as YYNGEE. V dropped 6 bases and J dropped 4 bases, with 19 bases sitting between them. The CDR3 runs to 16 residues.

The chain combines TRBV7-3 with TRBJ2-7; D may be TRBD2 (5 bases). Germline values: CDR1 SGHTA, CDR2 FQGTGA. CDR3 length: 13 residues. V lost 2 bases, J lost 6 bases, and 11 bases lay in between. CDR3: CASSLERETEQYF. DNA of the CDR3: TGTGCCAGCAGCTTAGAGAGGGAGACCGAGCAGTACTTC.

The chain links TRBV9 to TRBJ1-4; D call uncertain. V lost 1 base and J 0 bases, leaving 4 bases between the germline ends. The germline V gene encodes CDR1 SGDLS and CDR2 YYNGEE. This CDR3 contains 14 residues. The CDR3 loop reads CASSVSATNEKLFF. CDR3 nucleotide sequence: TGTGCCAGCAGCGTATCAGCAACTAATGAAAAACTGTTTTTT.

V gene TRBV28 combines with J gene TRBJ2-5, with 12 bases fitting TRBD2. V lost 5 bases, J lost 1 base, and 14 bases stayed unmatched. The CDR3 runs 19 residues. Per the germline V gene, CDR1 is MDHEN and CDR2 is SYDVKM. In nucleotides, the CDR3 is TGTGCCAGCAGTAGGGAACTAGCGGGAGGTCAGGGGAGCCAAGAGACCCAGTACTTC. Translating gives CASSRELAGGQGSQETQYF.

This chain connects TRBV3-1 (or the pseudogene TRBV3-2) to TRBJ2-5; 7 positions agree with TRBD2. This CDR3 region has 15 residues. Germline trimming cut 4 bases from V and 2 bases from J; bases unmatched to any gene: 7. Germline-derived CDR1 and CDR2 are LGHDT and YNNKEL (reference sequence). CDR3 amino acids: CASSPIRGGQETQYF. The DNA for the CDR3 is TGTGCCAGCAGCCCCATCCGGGGAGGGCAAGAGACCCAGTACTTC.

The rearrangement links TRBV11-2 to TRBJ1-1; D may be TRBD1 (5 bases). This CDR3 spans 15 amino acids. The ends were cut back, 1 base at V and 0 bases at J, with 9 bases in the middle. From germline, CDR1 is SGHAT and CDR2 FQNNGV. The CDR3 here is CASSLGAGMNTEAFF. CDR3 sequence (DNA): TGTGCCAGCAGCTTAGGGGCAGGGATGAACACTGAAGCTTTCTTT.

The CDR3 loop is CASRRGLDNEQFF. For the CDR3, the DNA is TGTGCCAGCAGAAGGGGACTAGATAATGAGCAGTTCTTC. V gene TRBV6-5 combines with J gene TRBJ2-1, with 8 positions matching TRBD2. Unmatched junction bases numbered 5, after V lost 6 bases and J lost 7 bases. This CDR3 region has 13 residues. Germline CDR1 MNHEY, CDR2 SVGAGI.

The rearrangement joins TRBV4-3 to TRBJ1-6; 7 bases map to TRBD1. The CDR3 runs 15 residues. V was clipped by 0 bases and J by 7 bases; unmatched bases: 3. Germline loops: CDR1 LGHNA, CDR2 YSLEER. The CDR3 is CASSQDPQGNSPLHF. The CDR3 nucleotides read TGCGCCAGCAGCCAAGATCCACAGGGGAATTCACCCCTCCACTTT.

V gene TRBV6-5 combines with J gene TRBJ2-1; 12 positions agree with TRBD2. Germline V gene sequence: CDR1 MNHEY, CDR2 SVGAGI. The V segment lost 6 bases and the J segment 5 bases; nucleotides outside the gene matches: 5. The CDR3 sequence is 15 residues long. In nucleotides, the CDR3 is TGTGCCAGCAGGAGGACTAGCGGGGCAAACAATGAGCAGTTCTTC. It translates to CASRRTSGANNEQFF.

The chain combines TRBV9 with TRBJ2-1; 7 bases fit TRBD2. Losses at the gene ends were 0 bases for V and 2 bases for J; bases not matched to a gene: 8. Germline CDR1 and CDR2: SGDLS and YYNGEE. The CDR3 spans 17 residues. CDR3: CASSVGSGKAPYNEQFF. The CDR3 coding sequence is TGTGCCAGCAGCGTAGGAAGCGGGAAGGCCCCCTACAATGAGCAGTTCTTC. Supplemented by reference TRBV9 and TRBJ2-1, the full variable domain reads DSGVTQTPKHLITATGQRVTLRCSPRSGDLSVYWYQQSLDQGLQFLIQYYNGEERAKGNILERFSAQQFPDLHSELNLSSLELGDSALYFCASSVGSGKAPYNEQFFGPGTRLTVL.

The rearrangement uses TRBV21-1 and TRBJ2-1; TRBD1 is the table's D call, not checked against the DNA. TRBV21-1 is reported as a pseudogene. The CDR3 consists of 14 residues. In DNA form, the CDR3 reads TGTGCCAGCAGCACCCGACATCGCCCATGTTGGCAGTTCTTC. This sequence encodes CASSTRHRPCWQFF.

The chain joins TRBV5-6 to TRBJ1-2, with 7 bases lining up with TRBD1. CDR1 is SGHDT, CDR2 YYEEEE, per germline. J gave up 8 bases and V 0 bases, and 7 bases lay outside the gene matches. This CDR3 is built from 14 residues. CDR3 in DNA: TGTGCCAGCAGCTTGGTCACAGGGGTTTGGGGCTACACCTTC. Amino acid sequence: CASSLVTGVWGYTF. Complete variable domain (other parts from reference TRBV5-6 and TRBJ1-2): DAGVTQSPTHLIKTRGQQVTLRCSPKSGHDTVSWYQQALGQGPQFIFQYYEEEERQRGNFPDRFSGHQFPNYSSELNVNALLLGDSALYLCASSLVTGVWGYTFGSGTRLTVV.

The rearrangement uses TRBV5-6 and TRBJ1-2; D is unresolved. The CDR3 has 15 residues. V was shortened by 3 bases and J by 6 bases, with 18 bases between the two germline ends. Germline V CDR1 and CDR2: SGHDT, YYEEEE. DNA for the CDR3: TGTGCCAGCAGCTCACTAGGGCCACTAAGCCATGGCTACACCTTC. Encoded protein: CASSSLGPLSHGYTF.

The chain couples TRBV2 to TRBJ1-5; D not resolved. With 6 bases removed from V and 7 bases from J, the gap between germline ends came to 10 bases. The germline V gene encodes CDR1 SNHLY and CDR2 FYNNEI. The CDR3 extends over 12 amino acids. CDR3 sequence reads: CASRGVSQPQHF. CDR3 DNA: TGTGCCAGCAGAGGAGTTTCCCAGCCCCAGCATTTT.

The CDR3 sequence is CASSRTGYPDTQYF. The DNA for the CDR3 is TGTGCCAGCAGCCGGACAGGGTACCCAGATACGCAGTATTTT. The chain links TRBV28 to TRBJ2-3, with TRBD1 matching 8 bases. V lost 6 bases to trimming and J lost 4 bases; unmatched junction nucleotides: 6. The CDR3 loop spans 14 amino acids. Germline V gene lookup returns CDR1 MDHEN and CDR2 SYDVKM.

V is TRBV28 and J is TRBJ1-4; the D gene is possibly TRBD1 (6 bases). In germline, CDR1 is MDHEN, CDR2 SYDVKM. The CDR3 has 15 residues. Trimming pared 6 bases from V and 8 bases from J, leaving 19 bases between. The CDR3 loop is CASSPSPGAEEKLFF. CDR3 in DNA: TGTGCCAGCAGCCCGTCCCCAGGGGCAGAGGAAAAACTGTTTTTT. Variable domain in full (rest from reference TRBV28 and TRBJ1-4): DVKVTQSSRYLVKRTGEKVFLECVQDMDHENMFWYRQDPGLGLRLIYFSYDVKMKEKGDIPEGYSVSREKKERFSLILESASTNQTSMYLCASSPSPGAEEKLFFGSGTQLSVL.

The CDR3 nucleotides read TGCGCCAGCAGCTCAACGCGGAGGGAGCTGTTTTTT. It translates to CASSSTRRELFF. The chain is built from TRBV5-1 and TRBJ2-2; D gene unclear. V was trimmed by 3 bases and J by 9 bases, leaving 9 bases between them. Per germline, CDR1 SGHRS and CDR2 YFSETQ. The CDR3 consists of 12 residues. Variable domain in full (rest from reference TRBV5-1 and TRBJ2-2): KAGVTQTPRYLIKTRGQQVTLSCSPISGHRSVSWYQQTPGQGLQFLFEYFSETQRNKGNFPGRFSGRQFSNSRSEMNVSTLELGDSALYLCASSSTRRELFFGEGSRLTVL.